This T cell receptor beta chain was captured in a study of cytomegalovirus exposure and HLA in healthy donors. General study points: Using the classifier, cytomegalovirus status was reportedly diagnosed with high specificity and sensitivity. That first-cohort TCR clusters tended to co-occur in the 95 to 150 validation repertoires was found in a later analysis. Some public TCRs appeared in many individuals, while most sequences were rare.

The CDR3 runs 14 residues. Per germline, CDR1 SGHTA and CDR2 FQGNSA. Trimming removed 5 bases from V and 7 bases from J, with 17 bases in between. From the 120-subject validation cohort, which was separate from the roughly 610-subject first cohort, the donors were drawn. Only in-frame clones appear in the TCRdb table, and some are missing; sequencing was by immunoSEQ multiplex PCR. The data show roughly 98,000 clones, about 83% seen once. Remarks on this clone: What it binds is not known.

Sequencing was carried out using PBMCs. The receptor's source is a woman aged 30 to 39 in good health and CMV-seronegative. The chain employs TRBV7-2 and TRBJ1-2; tentatively, D is TRBD1 (5 bases). CDR3 nucleotides: TGTGCCAGCAGCCCCATTGGGGGAGGGGCTGGCTACACCTTC. This gives the protein CASSPIGGGAGYTF.